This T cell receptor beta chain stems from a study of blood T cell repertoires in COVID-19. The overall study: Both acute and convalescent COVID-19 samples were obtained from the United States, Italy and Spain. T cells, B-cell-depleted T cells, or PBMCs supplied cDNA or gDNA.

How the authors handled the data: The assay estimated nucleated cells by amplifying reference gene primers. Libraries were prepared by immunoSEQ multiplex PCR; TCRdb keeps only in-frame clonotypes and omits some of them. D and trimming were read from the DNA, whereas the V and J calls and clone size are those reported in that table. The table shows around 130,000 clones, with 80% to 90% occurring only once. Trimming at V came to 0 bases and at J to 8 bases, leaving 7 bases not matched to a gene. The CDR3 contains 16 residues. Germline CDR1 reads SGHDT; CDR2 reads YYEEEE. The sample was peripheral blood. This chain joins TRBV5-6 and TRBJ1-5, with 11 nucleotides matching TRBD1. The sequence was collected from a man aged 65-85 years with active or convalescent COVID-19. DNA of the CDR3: TGTGCCAGCAGCTTGGGGGCCGGGACAGGGGGTGAGCCCCAGCATTTT. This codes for CASSLGAGTGGEPQHF.